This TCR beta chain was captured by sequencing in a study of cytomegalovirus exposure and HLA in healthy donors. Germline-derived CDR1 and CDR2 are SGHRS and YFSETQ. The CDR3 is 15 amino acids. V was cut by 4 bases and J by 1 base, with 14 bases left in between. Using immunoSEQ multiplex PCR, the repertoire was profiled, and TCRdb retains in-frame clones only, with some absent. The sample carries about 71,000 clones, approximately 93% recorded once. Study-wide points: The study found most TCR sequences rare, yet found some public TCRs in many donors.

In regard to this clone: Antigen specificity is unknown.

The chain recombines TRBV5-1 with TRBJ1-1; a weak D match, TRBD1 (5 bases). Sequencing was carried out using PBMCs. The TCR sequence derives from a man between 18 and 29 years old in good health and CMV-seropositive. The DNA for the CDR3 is TGCGCCAGCAGCCTAGTCAGGGTGGGGAACACTGAAGCTTTCTTT. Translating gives CASSLVRVGNTEAFF.